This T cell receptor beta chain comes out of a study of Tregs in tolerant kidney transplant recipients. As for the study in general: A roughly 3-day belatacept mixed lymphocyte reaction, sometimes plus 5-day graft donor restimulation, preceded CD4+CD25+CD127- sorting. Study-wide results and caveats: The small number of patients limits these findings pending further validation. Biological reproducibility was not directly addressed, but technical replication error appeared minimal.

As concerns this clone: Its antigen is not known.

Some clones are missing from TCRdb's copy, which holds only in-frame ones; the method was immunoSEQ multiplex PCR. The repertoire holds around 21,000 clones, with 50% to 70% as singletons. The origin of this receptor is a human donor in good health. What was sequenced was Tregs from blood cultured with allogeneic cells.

The CDR3 sequence is CASSLLSGRGTDTQYF. In DNA, the CDR3 is TGTGCCAGCAGCTTACTGAGCGGGAGGGGCACAGATACGCAGTATTTT. This rearrangement joins TRBV7-6 to TRBJ2-3; 10 bases align to TRBD2. Trimming cost V 2 bases and J 1 base; bases outside gene matches: 3. Germline loops: CDR1 SGHVS, CDR2 FNYEAQ. This CDR3 comprises 16 residues.